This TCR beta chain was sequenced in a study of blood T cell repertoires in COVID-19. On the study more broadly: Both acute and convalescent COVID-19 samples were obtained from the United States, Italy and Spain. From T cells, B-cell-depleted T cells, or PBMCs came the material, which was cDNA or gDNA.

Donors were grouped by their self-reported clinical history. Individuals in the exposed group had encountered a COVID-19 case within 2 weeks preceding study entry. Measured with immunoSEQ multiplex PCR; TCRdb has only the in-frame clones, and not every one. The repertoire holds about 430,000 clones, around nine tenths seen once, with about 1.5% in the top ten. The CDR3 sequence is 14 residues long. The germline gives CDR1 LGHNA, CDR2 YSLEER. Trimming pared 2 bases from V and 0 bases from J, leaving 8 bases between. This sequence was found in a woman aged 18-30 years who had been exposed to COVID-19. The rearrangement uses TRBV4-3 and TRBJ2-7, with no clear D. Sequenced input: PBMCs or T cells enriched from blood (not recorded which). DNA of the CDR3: TGCGCCAGCAGCCAAAATTCGTTCTCCTACGAGCAGTACTTC. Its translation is CASSQNSFSYEQYF.